These 22 T cell receptor beta chains came from one sample sequenced in a study of T cells in Graves' hyperthyroidism and ophthalmopathy. Amplified regions were TCR beta CDR3 sequences from RNA transcripts. An initial round of RT-PCR targeting the TCR CDR3 relied on the HTBI primer set. A single record per CDR3 protein comes from TCRdb applying MiXCR to the multiplex PCR reads. The profile shows 400,000 to 600,000 distinct CDR3 sequences, roughly 16% of them singletons. Sequenced sample: blood. These receptors were taken from a woman aged 25 to 39 with Graves' ophthalmopathy.

This clonotype was seen repeatedly, ten times or more. V usage is TRBV20-1 and J usage is TRBJ2-3; the D gene is possibly TRBD2 (6 bases). Germline CDR1 and CDR2: DFQATT and SNEGSKA (reference sequence). The CDR3 is 13 residues long. Trimming cost V 2 bases and J 3 bases, with 9 bases left between them. The CDR3 nucleotides are TGCAGTGCTAGACGGGAGTGGACAGATACGCAGTATTTT. It translates to CSARREWTDTQYF.

The sample holds many counts of this clonotype. This chain joins TRBV7-9 and TRBJ2-3; D unclear. The V gene lost 6 bases and the J gene lost 3 bases, with 13 bases spanning the gap. The CDR3 spans 14 residues. The germline gives CDR1 SEHNR, CDR2 FQNEAQ (reference sequence). The CDR3 is CASRAGRLTDTQYF. The CDR3 region has the DNA TGTGCCAGCAGGGCAGGAAGGTTGACAGATACGCAGTATTTT.

The table lists this clonotype with many counts. The CDR3 DNA is TGCGCCAGCAGCTTGGAGGGACAGACTACCTACGAGCAGTACTTC. This translates into CASSLEGQTTYEQYF. The chain carries TRBV5-1 and TRBJ2-7, with 7 nucleotides matching TRBD1. V shed 0 bases, J shed 2 bases, and the junction held 5 bases outside the gene matches. The CDR3 consists of 15 residues. In germline, CDR1 is SGHRS, CDR2 YFSETQ.

This clonotype was detected a few times. The V and J genes are TRBV6-2 or TRBV6-3 and TRBJ2-7; no clear D. The germline V gene encodes CDR1 MNHEY and CDR2 SVGEGT. The ends were cut back, 2 bases at V and 4 bases at J, with 12 bases in the middle. This CDR3 is 14 amino acids long. This CDR3 reads CASSYPSVVYEQYF. The CDR3 region has the DNA TGTGCCAGCAGTTACCCCTCCGTCGTTTACGAGCAGTACTTC.

This clonotype was observed many times. The V call is TRBV5-1, the J call TRBJ2-7, with 7 bases matching TRBD2. J gave up 2 bases and V 5 bases, and 1 base lay outside the gene matches. The CDR3 length is 12 residues. The germline V gene has CDR1 SGHRS and CDR2 YFSETQ. CDR3 sequence: CASRAGTYEQYF. DNA for the CDR3: TGCGCCAGCAGAGCGGGGACCTACGAGCAGTACTTC.

V gene TRBV14 combines with J gene TRBJ2-1, with TRBD1 matching 10 bases. The CDR3 is 22 amino acids. J gave up 6 bases and V 0 bases, and 23 bases lay outside the gene matches. Germline assignment: CDR1 SGHDN and CDR2 FVKESK. In DNA, the CDR3 is TGTGCCAGCAGCCAAGAATCGTGGCACCGGGACAGGGGTTGGATTTTGGGCAATGAGCAGTTCTTC. Its translation: CASSQESWHRDRGWILGNEQFF. The variable domain in full, completed from reference TRBV14 and TRBJ2-1, reads EAGVTQFPSHSVIEKGQTVTLRCDPISGHDNLYWYRRVMGKEIKFLLHFVKESKQDESGMPNNRFLAERTGGTYSTLKVQPAELEDSGVYFCASSQESWHRDRGWILGNEQFFGPGTRLTVL.

This clonotype came up a few times. In DNA, the CDR3 is TGTGCCAGCTCACCACCCACAGCGGGAGGGACCCGGGGGAATGAGCAGTTCTTC. It specifies CASSPPTAGGTRGNEQFF. This chain connects TRBV18 to TRBJ2-1; 10 bases fit TRBD2. The V and J ends lost 0 bases and 7 bases, in that order; junction bases with no gene match: 12. The CDR3 runs 18 residues. Germline assignment: CDR1 KGHSH and CDR2 LQKENI.

The rearrangement uses TRBV19 and TRBJ1-1; D gene uncertain. The V and J ends lost 6 bases and 1 base respectively, with 9 bases between them. This CDR3 has 13 amino acids. Germline V lookup: CDR1 LNHDA, CDR2 SQIVND (reference sequence). The CDR3 sequence is CASRGGQNTEAFF. The CDR3 nucleotides read TGTGCCAGTAGAGGTGGGCAGAACACTGAAGCTTTCTTT.

This clonotype has just one count. The V gene is TRBV28, the J gene TRBJ2-7; 12 positions agree with TRBD2. V dropped 7 bases and J dropped 7; count of bases not matched to a gene: 5. The germline V gene encodes CDR1 MDHEN and CDR2 SYDVKM. There are 13 residues in the CDR3. Here the CDR3 reads CASTTSGGMEQYF. The DNA for the CDR3 is TGTGCCAGCACGACTAGCGGGGGAATGGAGCAGTACTTC.

The chain employs TRBV6-1 and TRBJ2-2; weak D call: TRBD2 (6 bases). CDR3 size: 15 residues. Trimming took 7 bases from V and 1 from J, leaving 13 bases between them. Germline lookup yields CDR1 MNHNS and CDR2 SASEGT. CDR3 in amino acids: CASKDGGMNTGELFF. The CDR3 nucleotides read TGTGCCAGCAAGGATGGGGGGATGAACACCGGGGAGCTGTTTTTT.

V is TRBV13 and J is TRBJ2-5; D remains ambiguous. Trimming took off 7 bases at V and 5 bases at J, with 14 bases between the two ends. CDR3 size: 13 residues. Germline V gives CDR1 PRHDT, CDR2 FYEKMQ (reference sequence). The chain's CDR3 is CASTLKREETQYF. CDR3 DNA sequence: TGTGCCAGCACCCTCAAGCGAGAGGAGACCCAGTACTTC.

This clonotype came up a few times. V gene TRBV7-8 combines with J gene TRBJ1-5; 8 bases match TRBD1. The V gene end was trimmed by 4 bases and the J gene end by 3 bases; junction bases not matched to a gene: 11. Germline CDR1 is SGHVS and CDR2 is FQNEAQ. The CDR3 totals 17 residues. CDR3 in DNA: TGTGCCAGCAGCTCTTGGACAGGGCCCCAGGTCAATCAGCCCCAGCATTTT. Translation: CASSSWTGPQVNQPQHF.

This clonotype has ten or more counts. This chain uses TRBV29-1 with TRBJ2-5; no clear D gene. The CDR3 spans 14 residues. Germline V CDR1 and CDR2: SQVTM, ANQGSEA. V was trimmed by 7 bases and J by 0 bases, leaving 15 bases between them. The CDR3 DNA follows: TGCAGCGCCTCGGGTTGGGCGGACCAAGAGACCCAGTACTTC. Translation gives CSASGWADQETQYF.

A word on this clonotype: A much more abundant neighbour one base away suggests this may be a read error. This chain connects TRBV7-3 to TRBJ2-1; tentatively, D is TRBD2 (5 bases). CDR1 and CDR2 (germline): SGHTA, FQGTGA. The CDR3 totals 13 residues. This CDR3 reads CAGSLTRNNEQFF. DNA of the CDR3: TGTGCCGGCAGCTTAACTAGAAACAATGAGCAGTTCTTC.

This clonotype came up many times. The genes are TRBV12-3 or TRBV12-4 and TRBJ1-5, with TRBD1 identical over 7 bases. Trimming removed 7 bases from V and 2 bases from J; junction bases left unmatched: 8. CDR3 length: 15 amino acids. The CDR3 coding sequence is TGTGCCAGCACCTACGGGACAGTGGGCAATCAGCCCCAGCATTTT. Protein product: CASTYGTVGNQPQHF.

The gene calls are TRBV3-1 and TRBJ2-5, with D maybe TRBD1 (6 bases). This CDR3 comprises 16 residues. CDR1 and CDR2 (germline): LGHDT, YNNKEL (reference sequence). Trimming shortened V by 5 bases and J by 13 bases, and 29 bases separated the two germline ends. The CDR3 loop reads CASSDTETGQLWEWYF. In DNA form, the CDR3 reads TGTGCCAGCAGCGACACCGAGACAGGCCAACTCTGGGAGTGGTACTTC.

At least ten counts were recorded for this clonotype. The V gene is TRBV6-1, the J gene TRBJ2-1; D is possibly TRBD2 (6 bases). This CDR3 spans 16 amino acids. Germline V gene lookup returns CDR1 MNHNS and CDR2 SASEGT. V was trimmed by 4 bases and J by 2 bases, leaving 15 bases between them. The CDR3 loop reads CASSGVADATYNEQFF. The CDR3 DNA reads TGTGCCAGCAGTGGGGTAGCGGACGCAACCTACAATGAGCAGTTCTTC.

This clonotype showed up many times. The rearrangement uses TRBV28 and TRBJ2-3; TRBD2 matches at 7 bases. Germline-derived CDR1 and CDR2 are MDHEN and SYDVKM. Losses at the gene ends were 2 bases for V and 3 bases for J; bases not matched to a gene: 5. This CDR3 region has 15 residues. CDR3 in DNA: TGTGCCAGCAGTTTAGGGGGGGTTTTTACAGATACGCAGTATTTT. It is translated as CASSLGGVFTDTQYF.

The gene calls are TRBV28 and TRBJ2-3, with 9 bases that match TRBD1. Trimming cost V 5 bases and J 5 bases; bases outside gene matches: 14. Germline-derived CDR1 and CDR2 are MDHEN and SYDVKM. This CDR3 contains 17 residues. The CDR3 reads CASSPYPGQGSGDTQYF. The CDR3 DNA reads as TGTGCCAGCAGTCCTTACCCCGGACAGGGGTCCGGAGATACGCAGTATTTT.

V gene TRBV10-3 combines with J gene TRBJ2-3; tentatively, D is TRBD2 (6 bases). The germline V and J ends were trimmed by 5 bases and 5 bases, with 17 bases remaining between them. The CDR3 contains 15 residues. Germline-derived CDR1 and CDR2 are ENHRY and SYGVKD. The CDR3 loop reads CAISPPGAGRDTQYF. The DNA of the CDR3 is TGTGCCATCAGTCCCCCGGGCGCGGGGCGAGATACGCAGTATTTT.

This clonotype was observed a few times. V is TRBV14 and J is TRBJ2-7; TRBD1 or TRBD2 may be the D gene (6 bases each). Trimming took off 1 base at V and 12 bases at J, with 19 bases between the two ends. The CDR3 contains 14 residues. Germline lookup yields CDR1 SGHDN and CDR2 FVKESK. CDR3 nucleotide sequence: TGTGCCAGCAGCCAAGGGGGGGCAGGGACGAGTCTGTACTTC. Its translation: CASSQGGAGTSLYF.

This clonotype was recorded many times. The genes are TRBV3-1 and TRBJ2-5; D not resolved. The CDR3 runs to 15 residues. Trimming shortened V by 0 bases and J by 4 bases, and 12 bases separated the two germline ends. Germline V lookup: CDR1 LGHDT, CDR2 YNNKEL (reference sequence). CDR3 nucleotide sequence: TGTGCCAGCAGCCAAGAAGCCGTTTTCCGAGAGACCCAGTACTTC. Encoded protein: CASSQEAVFRETQYF.